This TCR beta chain was profiled in a study of cytotoxic CD8 clonotypes in ibrutinib-treated CLL. In the study overall: Around 10 relapsed/refractory, 15 treatment-naive; roughly 18 IGHV unmutated. Per sample, productive templates averaged 255,043 and productive rearrangements averaged approximately 87,000. Study-level findings and limits: Before falling back toward baseline at progression, clonality had risen at the time of ibrutinib response. Patients with sustained remission and those progressing were sampled at differing times.

As for this clone: Its antigen is undetermined.

Here immunoSEQ multiplex PCR was the method, and the copy in TCRdb shows in-frame clones only, minus some. The sample lists 150,000 or so clones, 81% occurring once. Germline V gene data show CDR1 as SNHLY and CDR2 as FYNNEI. The CDR3 is made up of 14 amino acids. Trimming removed 4 bases from V and 5 bases from J; junction bases left unmatched: 5. This chain connects TRBV2 to TRBJ2-3; 8 bases line up with TRBD2. Sequenced here: PBMCs, sampled after 12 months of ibrutinib treatment. This TCR derives from a human donor with chronic lymphocytic leukemia. The CDR3 protein is CASSVKRELDTQYF. The CDR3 DNA reads TGTGCCAGCAGTGTGAAGCGGGAGTTAGATACGCAGTATTTT.